The entry below gives a single TCR beta chain sequence along with its context. The sample originates from a study of control samples from healthy donors and cancer patients. The CDR3 is made up of 14 amino acids. J was trimmed by 8 bases and V by 4 bases; bases with no gene match: 5. Germline V gene data show CDR1 as LGHDT and CDR2 as YNNKEL (reference sequence). Profiled with immunoSEQ multiplex PCR; TCRdb holds only in-frame clones, not every one. The sample holds approximately 53,000 clones, approximately 89% seen once. J is TRBJ2-1 and V is TRBV3-1 (or the pseudogene TRBV3-2), with 10 bases identical to TRBD2. Sequencing used PBMCs. The clonotype originates from a man aged 30 to 45 with colorectal cancer. CDR3 residues: CASSRSGGAHEQFF. CDR3 nucleotide sequence: TGTGCCAGCAGCCGGAGCGGGGGGGCACATGAGCAGTTCTTC.